This entry features one T cell receptor beta chain sequence. The data are from a study of OX40 agonist ivuxolimab in advanced cancers. Study details: Every 2 weeks, ivuxolimab was infused into the patients intravenously at between 0.01 and 10 mg/kg. Dose-escalation subjects each had hepatocellular carcinoma, melanoma, renal cell or head and neck cancer.

Profiling relied on immunoSEQ multiplex PCR, and the TCRdb table lists in-frame clones only, not all of them. Seen here are fewer than 100,000 clones, 65% to 90% observed once, and the top ten hold about 2%. The germline CDR1 and CDR2 sequences are SGHDT and YYEEEE. The V gene end was trimmed by 0 bases and the J gene end by 4 bases; junction bases not matched to a gene: 4. CDR3 size: 16 residues. The investigators sampled blood at baseline, at cycle 4 day 1, and at cycle 7 day 1. Sequencing was performed on CD4+ or CD8+ T cells sorted from blood, taken in a trial of the OX40 agonist ivuxolimab. This chain joins TRBV5-6 and TRBJ2-3, with 11 bases aligning to TRBD2. The receptor comes from an adult with an advanced solid tumor such as melanoma, head and neck, liver or kidney cancer. DNA of the CDR3: TGTGCCAGCAGCTTGGGTCTAGCGGGGGGCCCAGATACGCAGTATTTT. It codes for CASSLGLAGGPDTQYF.